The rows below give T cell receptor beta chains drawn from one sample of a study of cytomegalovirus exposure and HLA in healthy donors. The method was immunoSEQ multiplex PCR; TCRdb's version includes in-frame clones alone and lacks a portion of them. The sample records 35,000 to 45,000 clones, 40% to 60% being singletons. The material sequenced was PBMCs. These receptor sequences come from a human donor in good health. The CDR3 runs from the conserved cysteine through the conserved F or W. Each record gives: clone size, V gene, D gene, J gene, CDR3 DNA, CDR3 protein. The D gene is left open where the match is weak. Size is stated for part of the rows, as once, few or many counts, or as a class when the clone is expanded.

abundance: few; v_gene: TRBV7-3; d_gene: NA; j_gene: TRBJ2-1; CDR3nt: TGTGCCAGCAGCTTAGGGCCTTTGGCATGGCCGTTCTTC; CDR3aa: CASSLGPLAWPFF
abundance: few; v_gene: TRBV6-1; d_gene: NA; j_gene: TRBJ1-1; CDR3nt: TGTGCCAGCAGTGAGGGGAGTATGAACACTGAAGCTTTCTTT; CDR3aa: CASSEGSMNTEAFF
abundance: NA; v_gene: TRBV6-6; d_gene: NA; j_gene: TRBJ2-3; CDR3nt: TGTGCCAGCAGGGCCCCTGGCGGATTCACAGATACGCAGTATTTT; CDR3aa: CASRAPGGFTDTQYF
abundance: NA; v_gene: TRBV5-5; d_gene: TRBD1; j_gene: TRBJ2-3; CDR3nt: TGTGCCAGCAGCTTGTCCGACAGGGCCGGAGATACGCAGTATTTT; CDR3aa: CASSLSDRAGDTQYF
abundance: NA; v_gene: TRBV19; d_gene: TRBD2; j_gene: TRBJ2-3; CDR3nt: TGTGCCAGTAGTATCACTAGCGGGAGGACAGATACGCAGTATTTT; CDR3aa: CASSITSGRTDTQYF
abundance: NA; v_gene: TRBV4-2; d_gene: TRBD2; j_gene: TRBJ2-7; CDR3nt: TGTGCCAGCAGCCAAGAAAAGCGGGAGCGAGAGCAGTACTTC; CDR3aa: CASSQEKREREQYF
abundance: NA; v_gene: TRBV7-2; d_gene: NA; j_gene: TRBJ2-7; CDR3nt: TGTGCCAGCAGCTTAAGCGTCGGCGGATTTCTCTCCTACGAGCAGTACTTC; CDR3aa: CASSLSVGGFLSYEQYF
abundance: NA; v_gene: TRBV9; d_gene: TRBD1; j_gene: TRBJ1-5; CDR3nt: TGTGCCAGCAGCGTCGACAGGGGGAATCAGCCCCAGCATTTT; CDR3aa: CASSVDRGNQPQHF
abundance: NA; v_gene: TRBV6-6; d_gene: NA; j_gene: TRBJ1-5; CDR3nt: TGTGCCAGCAGTCAATACAGGGAAGAACAGCCCCAGCATTTT; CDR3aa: CASSQYREEQPQHF
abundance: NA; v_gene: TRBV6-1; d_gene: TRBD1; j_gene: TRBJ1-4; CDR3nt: TGTGCCAGCAGTGAAGATGCAGGGGGCTCGGAAAAACTGTTTTTT; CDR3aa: CASSEDAGGSEKLFF
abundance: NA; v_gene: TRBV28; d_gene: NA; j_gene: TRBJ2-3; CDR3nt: TGTGCAAGCAACTGTAGCGATGGCACAGATACGCAGTATTTT; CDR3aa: CASNCSDGTDTQYF
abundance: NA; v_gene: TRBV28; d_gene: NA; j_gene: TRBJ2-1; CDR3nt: TGTGCCAGCAGATTGAGGGACAATCCCTACAATGAGCAGTTCTTC; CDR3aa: CASRLRDNPYNEQFF
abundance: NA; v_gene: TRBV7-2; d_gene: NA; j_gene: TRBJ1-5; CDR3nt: TGTGCCAGCAGCTTAGCGGGGGGAAGCAATCAGCCCCAGCATTTT; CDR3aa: CASSLAGGSNQPQHF
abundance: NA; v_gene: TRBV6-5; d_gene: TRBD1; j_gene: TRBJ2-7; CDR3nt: TGTGCCAGCAGTGACCGGGACAGATACGACGAGCAGTACTTC; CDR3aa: CASSDRDRYDEQYF
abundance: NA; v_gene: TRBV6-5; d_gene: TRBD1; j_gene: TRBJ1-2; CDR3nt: TGTGCCAGCGGGCCGACAGGGACCGGCTACACCTTC; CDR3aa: CASGPTGTGYTF
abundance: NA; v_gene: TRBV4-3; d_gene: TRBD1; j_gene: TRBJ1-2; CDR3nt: TGCGCCAGCAGCCAATCTGTGACGACAGGGAACTATGGCTACACCTTC; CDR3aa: CASSQSVTTGNYGYTF
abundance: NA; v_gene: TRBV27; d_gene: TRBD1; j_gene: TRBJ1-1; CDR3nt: TGTGCCAGCAGTCCGCTGGCACTCCAGGGGGCTGCGAGCACTGAAGCTTTCTTT; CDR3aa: CASSPLALQGAASTEAFF
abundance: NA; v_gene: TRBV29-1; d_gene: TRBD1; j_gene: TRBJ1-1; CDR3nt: TGCAGCGGGAGACAGGGGCAAAACACTGAAGCTTTCTTT; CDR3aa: CSGRQGQNTEAFF
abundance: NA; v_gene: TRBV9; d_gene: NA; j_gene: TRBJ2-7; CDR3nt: TGTGCCAGCAGCCCTCCGGGACTTGAGTACGAGCAGTACTTC; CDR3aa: CASSPPGLEYEQYF
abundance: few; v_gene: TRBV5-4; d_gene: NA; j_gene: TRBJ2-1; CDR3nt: TGTGCCAGCAGCAATGGGGGGCTAGCGGAGGGGGAGCAGTTCTTC; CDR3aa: CASSNGGLAEGEQFF
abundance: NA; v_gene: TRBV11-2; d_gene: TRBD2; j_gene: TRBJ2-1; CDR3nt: TGTGCCAGCAGCTTAGCGGGGGGTAATGAGCAGTTCTTC; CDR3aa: CASSLAGGNEQFF
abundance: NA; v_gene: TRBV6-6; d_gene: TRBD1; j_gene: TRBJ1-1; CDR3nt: TGTGCCACCATCCAGGGGGGAACAGGGACTGAAGCTTTCTTT; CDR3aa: CATIQGGTGTEAFF
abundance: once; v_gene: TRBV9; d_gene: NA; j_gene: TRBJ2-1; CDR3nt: TGTGCCAGCAGCGCACGACTAGTTGGTCGGGGTACCGAGCAGTTCTTC; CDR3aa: CASSARLVGRGTEQFF
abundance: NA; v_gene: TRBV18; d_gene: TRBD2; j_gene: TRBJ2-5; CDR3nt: TGTGCCAGCTCAACCCGGGAGGGAGAGCAGTACTTC; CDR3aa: CASSTREGEQYF
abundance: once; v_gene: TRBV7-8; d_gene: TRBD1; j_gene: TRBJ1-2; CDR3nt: TGTGCCAGCAGCCCTCCTTTTACAGGGGCCCACTATGGCTACACCTTC; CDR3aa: CASSPPFTGAHYGYTF
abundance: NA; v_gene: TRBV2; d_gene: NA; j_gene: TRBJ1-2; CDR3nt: TGTGCCAGCAATCGGGACGGATCCCGCGGGGAAGGCTACACCTTC; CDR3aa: CASNRDGSRGEGYTF
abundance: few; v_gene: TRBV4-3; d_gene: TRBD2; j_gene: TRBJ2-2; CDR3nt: TGCGCCAGCATAGGGCGGGGGGGAAATACCGGGGAGCTGTTTTTT; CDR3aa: CASIGRGGNTGELFF
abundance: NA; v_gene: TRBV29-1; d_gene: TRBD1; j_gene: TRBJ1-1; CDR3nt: TGCAGCATAAAGACAGGGGCGGACACTGAAGCTTTCTTT; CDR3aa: CSIKTGADTEAFF
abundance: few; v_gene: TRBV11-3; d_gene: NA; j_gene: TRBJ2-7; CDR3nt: TGTGCCAGCAGCCTCCGGGACAACTCCTACGAGCAGTACTTC; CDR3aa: CASSLRDNSYEQYF
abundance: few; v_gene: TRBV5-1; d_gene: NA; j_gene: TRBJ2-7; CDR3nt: TGCGCCAGCAGCTTGGACCAACAGGGAGCCTACGAGCAGTACTTC; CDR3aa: CASSLDQQGAYEQYF
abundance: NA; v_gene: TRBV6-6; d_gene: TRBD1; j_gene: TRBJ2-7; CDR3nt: TGTGCCAGCAGCTCAGACAGGGCGAGTAGCTACGAGCAGTACTTC; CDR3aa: CASSSDRASSYEQYF
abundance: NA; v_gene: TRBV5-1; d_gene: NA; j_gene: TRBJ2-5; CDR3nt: TGCGCCAGCAGCTACGGGGAGCTCCTGGGAGAGACCCAGTACTTC; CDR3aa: CASSYGELLGETQYF
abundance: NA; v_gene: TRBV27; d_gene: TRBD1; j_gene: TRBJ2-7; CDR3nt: TGTGCCAGCAGTTTATCATTCGGCCAGGGGGCCCACGAGCAGTACTTC; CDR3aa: CASSLSFGQGAHEQYF
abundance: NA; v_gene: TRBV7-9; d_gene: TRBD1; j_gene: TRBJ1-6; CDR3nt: TGTGCCAGCAGCTCGAGGGACAGGGGGAATAATTCACCCCTCCACTTT; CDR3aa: CASSSRDRGNNSPLHF
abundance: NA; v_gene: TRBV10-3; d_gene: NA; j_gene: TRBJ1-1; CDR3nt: TGTGCCATGATACCAGGGGAAGGCACGCCGAACACTGAAGCTTTCTTT; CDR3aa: CAMIPGEGTPNTEAFF
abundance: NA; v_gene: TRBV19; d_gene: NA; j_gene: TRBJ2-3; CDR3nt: TGTGCCAGTAGTCCTACAGTATCGCGTGGGACAGATACGCAGTATTTT; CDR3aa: CASSPTVSRGTDTQYF
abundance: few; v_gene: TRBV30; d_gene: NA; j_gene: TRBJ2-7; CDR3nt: TGTGCCTGGATGATAGCCTACGAGCAGTACTTC; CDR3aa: CAWMIAYEQYF
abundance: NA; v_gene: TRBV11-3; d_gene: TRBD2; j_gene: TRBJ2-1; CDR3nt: TGTGCCAGCAGCTTAGTAGGGTTAGCGGGAGGTGAGCAGTTCTTC; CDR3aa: CASSLVGLAGGEQFF
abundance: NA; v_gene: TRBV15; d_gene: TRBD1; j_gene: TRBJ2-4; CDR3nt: TGTGCCACCAGCAGAAGCACCGGACAGGGCTTGGACATTCAGTACTTC; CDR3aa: CATSRSTGQGLDIQYF